The 18 T cell receptor beta chains in this list originate from one sample, sequenced in a study of control samples from healthy donors and cancer patients. TCRdb keeps only in-frame clones here, not all; method: immunoSEQ multiplex PCR. This table holds some 120,000 clones, around 90% found once. The sequenced material came from blood. Receptor source: a man aged 45-65 years in good health.

This clone has just a few counts. The gene calls are TRBV7-6 and TRBJ1-2; D is uncertain. Trimming stripped 5 bases from V and 0 bases from J, with 7 bases between. Germline-derived CDR1 and CDR2 are SGHVS and FNYEAQ. The CDR3 is 13 residues long. The CDR3 sequence is CASSPASNYGYTF. Written as DNA, the CDR3 is TGTGCCAGCAGCCCGGCCTCTAACTATGGCTACACCTTC.

V gene TRBV5-1 combines with J gene TRBJ1-4; D is ambiguous. The CDR3 contains 17 residues. The germline V and J ends were trimmed by 4 bases and 0 bases, with 16 bases remaining between them. CDR1 is SGHRS, CDR2 YFSETQ, per germline. The CDR3 here is CASSPSGYRATNEKLFF. The CDR3 nucleotides are TGCGCCAGCAGCCCTAGCGGATACAGAGCAACTAATGAAAAACTGTTTTTT.

A few counts support this clone. The chain has TRBV5-1 and TRBJ2-7; D ambiguous. Germline CDR1 SGHRS, CDR2 YFSETQ. The CDR3 contains 14 residues. V shed 2 bases and J shed 0 bases, with 9 bases lying between them. The CDR3 spells CASSFHASSYEQYF. In DNA, the CDR3 is TGCGCCAGCAGCTTCCACGCGAGCTCCTACGAGCAGTACTTC. The variable domain in full, completed from reference TRBV5-1 and TRBJ2-7, reads KAGVTQTPRYLIKTRGQQVTLSCSPISGHRSVSWYQQTPGQGLQFLFEYFSETQRNKGNFPGRFSGRQFSNSRSEMNVSTLELGDSALYLCASSFHASSYEQYFGPGTRLTVT.

V is TRBV19 and J is TRBJ2-6; TRBD2 is a possible D gene (5 bases). The CDR3 contains 14 residues. Trimming removed 7 bases from V and 4 bases from J, with 11 bases in between. Germline V gene data show CDR1 as LNHDA and CDR2 as SQIVND (reference sequence). DNA of the CDR3: TGTGCCAGTACCCCCACGGGGGGGGCCAACGTCCTGACTTTC. It is translated as CASTPTGGANVLTF.

The rearrangement links TRBV10-3 to TRBJ2-5, with 14 bases identical to TRBD2. After removal of 7 bases from V and 5 bases from J, the junction contained 3 bases not matched to a gene. This CDR3 comprises 14 residues. Germline V lookup: CDR1 ENHRY, CDR2 SYGVKD. CDR3 in amino acids: CAIKGTSGGETQYF. The CDR3 DNA reads as TGTGCCATCAAAGGGACTAGCGGGGGTGAGACCCAGTACTTC.

The chain's CDR3 is CAWSVPGGEGYTF. The CDR3 DNA reads as TGTGCCTGGAGTGTTCCAGGGGGAGAAGGCTACACCTTC. The gene calls are TRBV30 and TRBJ1-2, with TRBD1 matching 7 bases. Germline values: CDR1 GTSNPN, CDR2 SVGIG (reference sequence). The CDR3 has 13 residues. With 0 bases clipped from V and 8 bases from J, the junction kept 6 bases outside the gene matches.

This chain uses TRBV5-1 with TRBJ2-3; TRBD2 matches 8 bases. Trimming at V came to 6 bases and at J to 10 bases, leaving 4 bases not matched to a gene. The CDR3 sequence is 11 residues long. Germline CDR1 reads SGHRS; CDR2 reads YFSETQ. As DNA, the CDR3 is TGCGCCAGCAATCAAGCGGGAGCGCAGTATTTT. Translation: CASNQAGAQYF.

The rearrangement links TRBV27 to TRBJ2-5; 15 bases are a match to TRBD2. CDR1 is MNHEY and CDR2 is SMNVEV in the germline V gene (reference sequence). The CDR3 runs 16 residues. V lost 4 bases to trimming and J lost 5 bases; unmatched junction nucleotides: 5. The CDR3 bases are TGTGCCAGCAGTTGGACTAGCGGGGGGGCGGGGGAGACCCAGTACTTC. Protein product: CASSWTSGGAGETQYF.

V is TRBV4-3 and J is TRBJ2-7; perhaps TRBD1 as D (6 bases). CDR3 size: 16 residues. The V gene's germline CDR1 is LGHNA and CDR2 YSLEER. V lost 0 bases to trimming and J lost 1 base, with 13 bases between them. The CDR3 region has the DNA TGCGCCAGCAGCCAAGATCGGGACATTCCGTCCTACGAGCAGTACTTC. This gives the protein CASSQDRDIPSYEQYF.

The rearrangement uses TRBV18 and TRBJ1-1, with D unresolved. CDR1 and CDR2 from the germline V gene are KGHSH and LQKENI. Between the trimmed V and J ends, which lost 4 bases and 8 bases, there was a span of 8 bases. The CDR3 contains 11 residues. The CDR3 loop reads CASSRTEEAFF. For the CDR3, the DNA is TGTGCCAGCTCACGGACGGAGGAAGCTTTCTTT.

This chain uses TRBV18 with TRBJ1-2; 12 positions agree with TRBD1. Trimming cost V 3 bases and J 6 bases; bases outside gene matches: 2. CDR3 length: 14 residues. Germline CDR1 and CDR2: KGHSH and LQKENI. This CDR3 is CASSPGQGAHGYTF. The CDR3, as DNA: TGTGCCAGCTCACCGGGACAGGGGGCGCATGGCTACACCTTC.

This chain links TRBV5-1 with TRBJ1-6; 11 nucleotides match TRBD1. Germline CDR1 reads SGHRS; CDR2 reads YFSETQ. J lost 17 bases, V lost 0 bases, and 7 bases had no gene match. This CDR3 spans 14 amino acids. The CDR3 region has the DNA TGCGCCAGCAGCTTGGGGACAGGGGGCGAGGCTTTCCACTTT. Translated, it gives CASSLGTGGEAFHF.

CDR3 region: CASSYEGSSTDTQYF. The CDR3 DNA follows: TGTGCCAGCAGTTACGAGGGCTCTAGCACAGATACGCAGTATTTT. The rearrangement links TRBV6-5 to TRBJ2-3, with a weak D call TRBD2 (5 bases). V lost 2 bases and J 0 bases, leaving 9 bases between the germline ends. Germline assignment: CDR1 MNHEY and CDR2 SVGAGI. CDR3 length: 15 amino acids.

The gene calls are TRBV4-2 and TRBJ2-7; D is possibly TRBD2 (5 bases). Germline loops: CDR1 LGHNA, CDR2 YNFKEQ. The CDR3 has 13 residues. Trimming took off 1 base at V and 6 bases at J, with 10 bases between the two ends. The CDR3 coding sequence is TGTGCCAGCAGCCAAGGAGAGGGTGGCGAGCAGTACTTC. It specifies CASSQGEGGEQYF.

J is TRBJ1-1 and V is TRBV3-1 (or the pseudogene TRBV3-2); 9 nucleotides match TRBD1. V was clipped by 4 bases and J by 6 bases; unmatched bases: 3. Germline V gene sequence: CDR1 LGHDT, CDR2 YNNKEL (reference sequence). CDR3 size: 13 residues. The CDR3: CASSRRQGAEAFF. The CDR3 nucleotides read TGTGCCAGCAGCCGACGACAGGGGGCTGAAGCTTTCTTT.

The gene calls are TRBV30 and TRBJ2-7; a weak D match, TRBD1 (5 bases). Germline V gene lookup returns CDR1 GTSNPN and CDR2 SVGIG (reference sequence). CDR3 length: 13 amino acids. Between the trimmed V and J ends, which lost 7 bases and 2 bases, there was a span of 15 bases. The DNA for the CDR3 is TGTGCCTATCTAGTACAGGCTACCTACGAGCAGTACTTC. It is translated as CAYLVQATYEQYF. The whole variable domain, filled in from reference TRBV30 and TRBJ2-7, reads SQTIHQWPATLVQPVGSPLSLECTVEGTSNPNLYWYRQAAGRGLQLLFYSVGIGQISSEVPQNLSASRPQDRQFILSSKKLLLSDSGFYLCAYLVQATYEQYFGPGTRLTVT.

The V call is TRBV9, the J call TRBJ1-4; D unresolved. The germline gives CDR1 SGDLS, CDR2 YYNGEE. V was trimmed by 3 bases and J by 7 bases, leaving 16 bases between them. The CDR3 is 15 residues long. The CDR3 sequence: CASSAAATRSEKLFF. CDR3 in DNA: TGTGCCAGCAGCGCCGCGGCTACCCGGAGTGAAAAACTGTTTTTT. Full variable domain (outside the CDR3, taken from reference TRBV9 and TRBJ1-4): DSGVTQTPKHLITATGQRVTLRCSPRSGDLSVYWYQQSLDQGLQFLIQYYNGEERAKGNILERFSAQQFPDLHSELNLSSLELGDSALYFCASSAAATRSEKLFFGSGTQLSVL.

V gene TRBV19 combines with J gene TRBJ2-5; 10 positions match TRBD1. Germline-derived CDR1 and CDR2 are LNHDA and SQIVND (reference sequence). Trimming took 3 bases from V and 5 from J; bases not matched to a gene: 3. The CDR3 has 14 residues. The CDR3, as DNA: TGTGCCAGTAGTATGACAGGGGGCGGCGAGACCCAGTACTTC. It yields the protein CASSMTGGGETQYF.